Listed here are 20 T cell receptor beta chains from one sample, sequenced in a study of blood T cell repertoires in COVID-19. TCRdb's table, derived via immunoSEQ multiplex PCR, lists solely in-frame clones and lacks some. The sample holds approximately 240,000 clones, about 85% seen once. Sequences were obtained from peripheral blood. All receptors come from a woman between 55 and 75 years old who had recovered from COVID-19.

In its sample, this clone was seen a few times. The V gene is TRBV5-1, the J gene TRBJ2-7; possibly TRBD2 for D (7 bases). The V end was cut by 0 bases, the J end by 6 bases, with 16 bases between. CDR1 and CDR2 from the germline V gene are SGHRS and YFSETQ. The CDR3 covers 15 residues. The CDR3 DNA reads TGCGCCAGCAGCTTGGCAGCGGCGGGGGCGGGCGAGCAGTACTTC. This codes for CASSLAAAGAGEQYF.

This chain joins TRBV7-9 and TRBJ2-7, with D possibly TRBD2 on 7 matching bases. V shed 3 bases and J shed 4 bases, with 13 bases lying between them. This CDR3 spans 14 amino acids. Germline loops: CDR1 SEHNR, CDR2 FQNEAQ (reference sequence). The CDR3 sequence: CASSFAGAGYEQYF. The DNA for the CDR3 is TGTGCCAGCAGCTTCGCGGGGGCGGGATACGAGCAGTACTTC.

The chain recombines TRBV7-9 with TRBJ1-4, with D possibly TRBD1 on 6 matching bases. Trimming left V 0 bases short and J 3 bases short, with 8 bases between. Germline V CDR1 and CDR2: SEHNR, FQNEAQ (reference sequence). The length of the CDR3 is 15 residues. The CDR3 DNA is TGTGCCAGCAGCTTAGCGGACAGACCTAATGAAAAACTGTTTTTT. Its translation is CASSLADRPNEKLFF. Full variable domain (outside the CDR3, taken from reference TRBV7-9 and TRBJ1-4): DTGVSQNPRHKITKRGQNVTFRCDPISEHNRLYWYRQTLGQGPEFLTYFQNEAQLEKSRLLSDRFSAERPKGSFSTLEIQRTEQGDSAMYLCASSLADRPNEKLFFGSGTQLSVL.

This clone was counted once. The chain uses TRBV3-1 (or the pseudogene TRBV3-2) and TRBJ2-1; maybe TRBD1 (6 bases). Germline CDR1 and CDR2: LGHDT and YNNKEL (reference sequence). Trimming cost V 3 bases and J 3 bases, with 12 bases left between them. This CDR3 region has 15 residues. Here the CDR3 DNA reads TGTGCCAGCAGCCATTGGGGACAAGGCTACAATGAGCAGTTCTTC. Its protein product is CASSHWGQGYNEQFF.

The rearrangement links TRBV27 to TRBJ2-5; 9 bases are a match to TRBD2. V trimming: 4 bases; J trimming: 5 bases; junction bases outside the gene matches: 8. Germline assignment: CDR1 MNHEY and CDR2 SMNVEV (reference sequence). The CDR3 runs to 15 residues. CDR3 sequence: CASSSASAGGETQYF. The CDR3 nucleotides are TGTGCCAGCAGTTCTGCAAGCGCGGGGGGGGAGACCCAGTACTTC.

This clone was counted only a few times. This sequence joins TRBV19 and TRBJ2-2, with D tentatively TRBD1 (5 bases). The CDR3 runs to 16 residues. Per germline, CDR1 LNHDA and CDR2 SQIVND (reference sequence). V was shortened by 3 bases and J by 5 bases, with 16 bases between the two germline ends. The CDR3 coding sequence is TGTGCCAGTAGTATTGGGCAGGGAAGGTGGACCGGGGAGCTGTTTTTT. Residues: CASSIGQGRWTGELFF. Combining the CDR3 with reference TRBV19 and TRBJ2-2 gives the whole variable domain DGGITQSPKYLFRKEGQNVTLSCEQNLNHDAMYWYRQDPGQGLRLIYYSQIVNDFQKGDIAEGYSVSREKKESFPLTVTSAQKNPTAFYLCASSIGQGRWTGELFFGEGSRLTVL.

The chain combines TRBV6-5 with TRBJ2-4; D is ambiguous. The CDR3 loop spans 11 amino acids. Looked up from germline, CDR1 is MNHEY and CDR2 is SVGAGI. In DNA, the CDR3 is TGTGCGCAAGCGAGAGGAAACATTCAGTACTTC. Its protein product is CAQARGNIQYF.

In its sample, this clone was seen a few times. The chain links TRBV19 to TRBJ1-1; weak D call: TRBD1 (5 bases). V lost 0 bases, J lost 9 bases, and 8 bases lay in between. Germline CDR1 and CDR2: LNHDA and SQIVND (reference sequence). CDR3 length equals 12 residues. CDR3: CASSIDRGKAFF. CDR3 nucleotide sequence: TGTGCCAGTAGTATAGATAGGGGAAAAGCTTTCTTT.

The chain links TRBV28 to TRBJ1-1, with D hard to call. V lost 1 base, J lost 3 bases, and 15 bases lay in between. The germline gives CDR1 MDHEN, CDR2 SYDVKM. The CDR3 runs to 16 residues. The CDR3 protein is CASSLLAGNRDTEAFF. The CDR3 region has the DNA TGTGCCAGCAGTTTATTGGCGGGGAATCGGGACACTGAAGCTTTCTTT.

V usage is TRBV2 and J usage is TRBJ1-3, with a tentative D call TRBD1 (6 bases). Germline assignment: CDR1 SNHLY and CDR2 FYNNEI. The CDR3 spans 13 residues. V lost 7 bases, J lost 7 bases, and 14 bases lay in between. The CDR3: CASIPTGTNTIYF. The CDR3 nucleotides read TGTGCCAGCATCCCAACAGGGACGAACACCATATATTTT.

The chain uses TRBV25-1 and TRBJ1-1; D is uncertain. V lost 7 bases to trimming and J lost 0 bases, with 18 bases between them. This CDR3 region has 16 residues. Germline V gives CDR1 MGHDK, CDR2 SYGVNS. CDR3 sequence reads: CASTQRGGSLNTEAFF. The CDR3 DNA sequence: TGTGCCAGCACCCAACGGGGAGGTTCGCTGAACACTGAAGCTTTCTTT.

This clone was detected a few times. Distinct nucleotide sequences in the sample also encode this CDR3. This sequence joins TRBV5-1 and TRBJ1-1, with TRBD1 matching 7 bases. J lost 3 bases, V lost 2 bases, and 1 base had no gene match. Germline V gene sequence: CDR1 SGHRS, CDR2 YFSETQ. This CDR3 is 13 amino acids long. CDR3 sequence reads: CASSFQGDTEAFF. In nucleotides, the CDR3 is TGCGCCAGCAGCTTTCAGGGGGACACTGAAGCTTTCTTT.

The genes are TRBV30 and TRBJ1-1, with a tentative D call TRBD1 (6 bases). CDR3 length: 13 residues. CDR1 GTSNPN and CDR2 SVGIG come from the germline V gene (reference sequence). V gave up 6 bases and J gave up 5 bases, with 16 bases separating them. For the CDR3, the DNA is TGTGCCTGTCCCCGACAGGAACGAACTGAAGCTTTCTTT. Residues: CACPRQERTEAFF.

V gene TRBV15 combines with J gene TRBJ2-5; D is unclear. CDR1 is LNHNV, CDR2 YYDKDF, per germline (reference sequence). This CDR3 is 14 amino acids long. Trimming removed 1 base from V and 0 bases from J, with 6 bases in between. Here the CDR3 DNA reads TGTGCCACCAGCAGAGCTCGGTACCAAGAGACCCAGTACTTC. Its protein product is CATSRARYQETQYF. The variable domain in full, completed from reference TRBV15 and TRBJ2-5, reads DAMVIQNPRYQVTQFGKPVTLSCSQTLNHNVMYWYQQKSSQAPKLLFHYYDKDFNNEADTPDNFQSRRPNTSFCFLDIRSPGLGDTAMYLCATSRARYQETQYFGPGTRLLVL.

This clone was seen many times. The chain has TRBV29-1 and TRBJ2-7; 8 nucleotides match TRBD1. The CDR3 totals 16 residues. J was trimmed by 1 base and V by 6 bases; bases with no gene match: 14. Germline-derived CDR1 and CDR2 are SQVTM and ANQGSEA. CDR3 DNA: TGCAGCGTCTCCGGGACAGGCACAGTGGGGTCCTACGAGCAGTACTTC. This sequence encodes CSVSGTGTVGSYEQYF.

This chain connects TRBV19 to TRBJ2-3; 11 bases are shared with TRBD1. The J segment lost 4 bases and the V segment lost 11 bases, leaving 8 bases of the junction unmatched. The CDR3 has 14 amino acids. CDR1 and CDR2 from the germline V gene are LNHDA and SQIVND (reference sequence). Written as DNA, the CDR3 is TGTGCCTGTCGGCCGGGACAGGGGGCAGATACGCAGTATTTT. Encoded protein: CACRPGQGADTQYF.

This chain uses TRBV3-1 (or the pseudogene TRBV3-2) with TRBJ2-7; D not certain. Germline V lookup: CDR1 LGHDT, CDR2 YNNKEL (reference sequence). V gave up 4 bases and J gave up 4 bases, with 8 bases separating them. This CDR3 comprises 12 residues. The CDR3 coding sequence is TGTGCCAGCAGCCCGAGTTTGTACGAGCAGTACTTC. It yields the protein CASSPSLYEQYF.

The chain is built from TRBV15 and TRBJ2-1; no clear D gene. Between the trimmed V and J ends, which lost 0 bases and 0 bases, there was a span of 6 bases. The CDR3 consists of 15 residues. Germline V gene data show CDR1 as LNHNV and CDR2 as YYDKDF (reference sequence). CDR3 coding DNA: TGTGCCACCAGCAGAGATGCTAGCTCCTACAATGAGCAGTTCTTC. The encoded protein is CATSRDASSYNEQFF.

V usage is TRBV4-2 and J usage is TRBJ1-4; D call uncertain. Trimming stripped 5 bases from V and 2 bases from J, with 12 bases between. There are 15 residues in the CDR3. Germline V gene lookup returns CDR1 LGHNA and CDR2 YNFKEQ. This CDR3 reads CASSSDRGTNEKLFF. The CDR3 coding sequence is TGTGCCAGCAGCTCCGACCGAGGGACTAATGAAAAACTGTTTTTT.

The genes are TRBV19 and TRBJ2-2, with D maybe TRBD1 (6 bases). V lost 4 bases and J lost 6, with 9 bases in between. Germline CDR1 and CDR2: LNHDA and SQIVND (reference sequence). The CDR3 consists of 13 residues. CDR3 DNA sequence: TGTGCCAGTAGTACGACAGGCCCCGGGGAGCTGTTTTTT. It encodes CASSTTGPGELFF.